This T cell receptor beta chain was identified during a study of cytotoxic CD8 clonotypes in ibrutinib-treated CLL. Overall study: There were 11 relapsed/refractory patients and around 15 treatment-naive patients, and fewer than 18 were IGHV unmutated. Response material was collected after a median around 12 months of treatment, range 6 to 36. Regarding the study as a whole: At ibrutinib response, clonality increased, and at progression it declined back toward baseline. T-cell clonality at baseline went above that of age-matched healthy donors and rose and fell with circulating CD8+ T-cell counts.

This clone has only a few counts. Its antigen is unknown. CDR3 size: 14 residues. CDR1 is MNHNS and CDR2 is SASEGT in the germline V gene. Losses at the gene ends were 6 bases for V and 3 bases for J; bases not matched to a gene: 5. Clones were sequenced by immunoSEQ multiplex PCR, and TCRdb holds only the in-frame ones, with some missing. The sample has about 56,000 clones, roughly three fifths seen once. The source is a human donor with chronic lymphocytic leukemia. The chain employs TRBV6-1 and TRBJ1-5, with TRBD1 identical over 7 bases. The specimen comprised PBMCs, sampled after 24 months of ibrutinib treatment. The CDR3 sequence: CASRGTDYNQPQHF. The CDR3 DNA reads TGTGCCAGCAGGGGGACAGACTACAATCAGCCCCAGCATTTT.